These T cell receptor beta chains were read from a single sample in a study of blood T cell repertoires in COVID-19. Method: immunoSEQ multiplex PCR; TCRdb's copy keeps in-frame clones and lacks some. The table records about 250,000 clones, about 91% of them present only once. The sample comprised peripheral blood. The receptors were sampled from a man aged 80 or over with acute or convalescent COVID-19. The CDR3 runs from the conserved cysteine through the conserved F or W. Each record gives: clone size, V gene, D gene, J gene, CDR3 DNA, CDR3 protein. A D gene is named only where the DNA matches it firmly. Some rows mark clone size as missing; the rest say once, few, many or name a class of expanded clone.

abundance: -
v_gene: TRBV28
d_gene: -
j_gene: TRBJ2-1
CDR3nt: TGTGCCAGCAAAAACAGGGACTCCTACAATGAGCAGTTCTTC
CDR3aa: CASKNRDSYNEQFF

abundance: -
v_gene: TRBV4-3
d_gene: TRBD1
j_gene: TRBJ2-1
CDR3nt: TGCGCCAGCAGCCAACAAGGACAGGGTTACAATGAGCAGTTCTTC
CDR3aa: CASSQQGQGYNEQFF

abundance: -
v_gene: TRBV27
d_gene: -
j_gene: TRBJ1-1
CDR3nt: TGTGCCAGCAGTTTAAGTACGGTGGAGGAGACTGAAGCTTTCTTT
CDR3aa: CASSLSTVEETEAFF

abundance: -
v_gene: TRBV7-2
d_gene: -
j_gene: TRBJ1-1
CDR3nt: TGTGCCAGCAGCTCACGGGGTTACACTGAAGCTTTCTTT
CDR3aa: CASSSRGYTEAFF

abundance: -
v_gene: TRBV21-1
d_gene: -
j_gene: TRBJ2-1
CDR3nt: TGTGCCAGCCTCCCCGGGTCCGGGAACCGATACAATGAGCAGTTCTTC
CDR3aa: CASLPGSGNRYNEQFF

abundance: -
v_gene: TRBV6-1
d_gene: -
j_gene: TRBJ2-7
CDR3nt: TGTGCCAGCAGTGATTCTCGGAGCTCCTACGAGCAGTACTTC
CDR3aa: CASSDSRSSYEQYF

abundance: few
v_gene: TRBV28
d_gene: -
j_gene: TRBJ1-1
CDR3nt: TGTGCCAGCAGTTTATTACAGGGAAGGAACACTGAAGCTTTCTTT
CDR3aa: CASSLLQGRNTEAFF

abundance: -
v_gene: TRBV29-1
d_gene: TRBD2
j_gene: TRBJ2-3
CDR3nt: TGCAGCGTGAGGACTAGCGGTGATACGCAGTATTTT
CDR3aa: CSVRTSGDTQYF

abundance: -
v_gene: TRBV7-2
d_gene: TRBD1
j_gene: TRBJ1-1
CDR3nt: TGTGCCAGCAGCGCCAGACAGGGTAGAGTTTACACTGAAGCTTTCTTT
CDR3aa: CASSARQGRVYTEAFF

abundance: -
v_gene: TRBV19
d_gene: TRBD1
j_gene: TRBJ1-2
CDR3nt: TGTGCCAGTAGTCCAAGGGACAGGGCTGGCTACACCTTC
CDR3aa: CASSPRDRAGYTF

abundance: once
v_gene: TRBV4-3
d_gene: TRBD1
j_gene: TRBJ1-5
CDR3nt: TGCGCCAGCAGCCAAGCCCAGGGGGTGGATCAGCCCCAGCATTTT
CDR3aa: CASSQAQGVDQPQHF

abundance: once
v_gene: TRBV6-5
d_gene: TRBD1
j_gene: TRBJ2-7
CDR3nt: TGTGCCAGCAGTTCCTTCGGGACAGCCTCCTACGAGCAGTACTTC
CDR3aa: CASSSFGTASYEQYF

abundance: -
v_gene: TRBV27
d_gene: TRBD1
j_gene: TRBJ1-1
CDR3nt: TGTGCCAGCAGCGACCAGGACAGGGGGACAATGAACACTGAAGCTTTCTTT
CDR3aa: CASSDQDRGTMNTEAFF

abundance: once
v_gene: TRBV7-6
d_gene: TRBD2
j_gene: TRBJ2-5
CDR3nt: TGTGCCAGCAGCGATAGCGGGAGAGGTGAGACCCAGTACTTC
CDR3aa: CASSDSGRGETQYF

abundance: -
v_gene: TRBV7-9
d_gene: TRBD2
j_gene: TRBJ2-5
CDR3nt: TGTGCCAGCAGCCCGGGGACTATCCAAGAGACCCAGTACTTC
CDR3aa: CASSPGTIQETQYF

abundance: -
v_gene: TRBV6-2/TRBV6-3
d_gene: TRBD2
j_gene: TRBJ2-3
CDR3nt: TGTGCCAGCAGTTACTCGGGAGCGGGACCAGATACGCAGTATTTT
CDR3aa: CASSYSGAGPDTQYF

abundance: once
v_gene: TRBV10-3
d_gene: TRBD1
j_gene: TRBJ1-2
CDR3nt: TGTGCCATCAAGGGACAGGGCTCTTCCAACTATGGCTACACCTTC
CDR3aa: CAIKGQGSSNYGYTF

abundance: -
v_gene: TRBV11-2
d_gene: -
j_gene: TRBJ2-7
CDR3nt: TGTGCCAGCAGCTTGAACAGGGTTGAGCAGTACTTC
CDR3aa: CASSLNRVEQYF

abundance: medium-sized
v_gene: TRBV15
d_gene: -
j_gene: TRBJ2-7
CDR3nt: TGTGCCACCAGCAGAGAAACATTATACGAGCAGTACTTC
CDR3aa: CATSRETLYEQYF

abundance: few
v_gene: TRBV19
d_gene: TRBD1
j_gene: TRBJ2-7
CDR3nt: TGTGCCAGTAGCAATACCGGGACAGGGGCCTACGAGCAGTACTTC
CDR3aa: CASSNTGTGAYEQYF

abundance: -
v_gene: TRBV29-1
d_gene: TRBD1
j_gene: TRBJ2-7
CDR3nt: TGCAGCGTTGGACAGGGGGCCCCGGGAGAGCAGTACTTC
CDR3aa: CSVGQGAPGEQYF

abundance: -
v_gene: TRBV7-6
d_gene: -
j_gene: TRBJ1-5
CDR3nt: TGTGCCAGCAGCTTAGGCCCAACAGGAGTAAATCAGCCCCAGCATTTT
CDR3aa: CASSLGPTGVNQPQHF

abundance: -
v_gene: TRBV7-8
d_gene: -
j_gene: TRBJ1-5
CDR3nt: TGTGCCAGCAGCTTCTCCCGCTCCAGGCCCCAGCATTTT
CDR3aa: CASSFSRSRPQHF

abundance: -
v_gene: TRBV6-5
d_gene: TRBD1
j_gene: TRBJ1-5
CDR3nt: TGTGCCAGCAGACACGACAGGGTAGGTCAGCCCCAGCATTTT
CDR3aa: CASRHDRVGQPQHF

abundance: once
v_gene: TRBV4-2
d_gene: -
j_gene: TRBJ1-1
CDR3nt: TGTGCCAGCAGCCAAGGGGACATGAACACTGAAGCTTTCTTT
CDR3aa: CASSQGDMNTEAFF

abundance: once
v_gene: TRBV5-4
d_gene: TRBD1
j_gene: TRBJ1-2
CDR3nt: TGTGCCAGCAGCTCAAGGACAGGGGGCAGGGATGGCTACACCTTC
CDR3aa: CASSSRTGGRDGYTF

abundance: -
v_gene: TRBV19
d_gene: TRBD2
j_gene: TRBJ2-7
CDR3nt: TGTGCCAGTAGTATGTGGGTAGCGGGGATCCACGAGCAGTACTTC
CDR3aa: CASSMWVAGIHEQYF

abundance: -
v_gene: TRBV5-5
d_gene: TRBD1
j_gene: TRBJ2-3
CDR3nt: TGTGCCAGCAGCTTGCCCGGGACAGCGCGTTCTAGCACAGATACGCAGTATTTT
CDR3aa: CASSLPGTARSSTDTQYF

abundance: -
v_gene: TRBV19
d_gene: TRBD1
j_gene: TRBJ2-2
CDR3nt: TGTGCCACTATCACAGGGGGCGCGAACACCGGGGAGCTGTTTTTT
CDR3aa: CATITGGANTGELFF

abundance: few
v_gene: TRBV19
d_gene: -
j_gene: TRBJ2-7
CDR3nt: TGTGCCAGTAGTCCGGGACAGTCCTCAACCGGGGGCTACGAGCAGTACTTC
CDR3aa: CASSPGQSSTGGYEQYF

abundance: once
v_gene: TRBV5-1
d_gene: -
j_gene: TRBJ1-2
CDR3nt: TGCGCCAGCAGCTTGGTGTCAGGGCCTAACTATGGCTACACCTTC
CDR3aa: CASSLVSGPNYGYTF

abundance: -
v_gene: TRBV3-1/TRBV3-2
d_gene: -
j_gene: TRBJ1-1
CDR3nt: TGTGCCAGCAGCCACCCGGGAGGGCCGTACACTGAAGCTTTCTTT
CDR3aa: CASSHPGGPYTEAFF

abundance: few
v_gene: TRBV7-2
d_gene: -
j_gene: TRBJ1-6
CDR3nt: TGTGCCAGCGGGAGGGGGGCCTCCTATAATTCACCCCTCCACTTT
CDR3aa: CASGRGASYNSPLHF

abundance: once
v_gene: TRBV7-9
d_gene: TRBD2
j_gene: TRBJ2-3
CDR3nt: TGTGCCAGCAGCCGAAGTAGCGGGGGGGCGTCTGATACGCAGTATTTT
CDR3aa: CASSRSSGGASDTQYF

abundance: -
v_gene: TRBV12-5
d_gene: -
j_gene: TRBJ2-2
CDR3nt: TGTGCTAGTGGTCGGGACTTGGGGGTAGCAGTAGGGGAGCTGTTTTTT
CDR3aa: CASGRDLGVAVGELFF

abundance: -
v_gene: TRBV7-3
d_gene: TRBD2
j_gene: TRBJ2-3
CDR3nt: TGTGCCAGCAGCTCAACCTTCTTCGGGGGGGAGGGCACAGATACGCAGTATTTT
CDR3aa: CASSSTFFGGEGTDTQYF

abundance: -
v_gene: TRBV2
d_gene: -
j_gene: TRBJ1-1
CDR3nt: TGTGCCAGCAGTGGACCGGGCCCCCTCCAGGGGGCTTTCTTT
CDR3aa: CASSGPGPLQGAFF

abundance: -
v_gene: TRBV19
d_gene: -
j_gene: TRBJ2-7
CDR3nt: TGTGCCAGTAGTCTCAGGGACGGGGGCGAGCAGTACTTC
CDR3aa: CASSLRDGGEQYF

abundance: -
v_gene: TRBV28
d_gene: TRBD2
j_gene: TRBJ2-7
CDR3nt: TGTGCCAGCAGTACCCCCGGGACTAGCGGCTCAACCTACGAGCAGTACTTC
CDR3aa: CASSTPGTSGSTYEQYF

abundance: -
v_gene: TRBV5-6
d_gene: TRBD1
j_gene: TRBJ2-3
CDR3nt: TGTGCCAGCAGCTACCGGACAGGGAGCACAGATACGCAGTATTTT
CDR3aa: CASSYRTGSTDTQYF

abundance: -
v_gene: TRBV5-1
d_gene: TRBD2
j_gene: TRBJ2-5
CDR3nt: TGCGCCAGCAGCGAAGGGACTAGCGGAAGGCAAGAGACCCAGTACTTC
CDR3aa: CASSEGTSGRQETQYF

abundance: -
v_gene: TRBV15
d_gene: TRBD2
j_gene: TRBJ2-7
CDR3nt: TGTGCCACCAGCAAAGGACTAGACCGCAGCTCCTACGAGCAGTACTTC
CDR3aa: CATSKGLDRSSYEQYF

abundance: -
v_gene: TRBV21-1
d_gene: -
j_gene: TRBJ2-2
CDR3nt: TGTGCCAGCAGCTCCCGGACAAGGAACACCGGGGAGCTGTTTTTT
CDR3aa: CASSSRTRNTGELFF

abundance: once
v_gene: TRBV5-4
d_gene: -
j_gene: TRBJ1-2
CDR3nt: TGTGCCAGCAGCCAAACAGGAATTTATGGCTACACCTTC
CDR3aa: CASSQTGIYGYTF

abundance: -
v_gene: TRBV6-6
d_gene: TRBD2
j_gene: TRBJ2-7
CDR3nt: TGTGCCAGCAGTCCTCTTAGCGGGGGGGCCTACGAGCAGTACTTC
CDR3aa: CASSPLSGGAYEQYF

abundance: -
v_gene: TRBV5-1
d_gene: -
j_gene: TRBJ1-6
CDR3nt: TGCGCCAGCAGCTTGGGCGAATATAATTCACCCCTCCACTTT
CDR3aa: CASSLGEYNSPLHF